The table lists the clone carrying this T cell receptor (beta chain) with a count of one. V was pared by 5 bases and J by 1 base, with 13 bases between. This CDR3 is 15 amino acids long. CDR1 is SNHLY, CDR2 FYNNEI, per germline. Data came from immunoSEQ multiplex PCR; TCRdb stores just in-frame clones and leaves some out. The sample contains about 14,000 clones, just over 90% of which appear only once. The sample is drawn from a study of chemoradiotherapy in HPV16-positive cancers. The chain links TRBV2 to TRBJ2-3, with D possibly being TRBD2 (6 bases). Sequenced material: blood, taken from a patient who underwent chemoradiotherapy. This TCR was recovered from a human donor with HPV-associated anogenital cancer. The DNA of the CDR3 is TGTGCCAGCAGTTACCAGGGAGGTGGCACAGATACGCAGTATTTT. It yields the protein CASSYQGGGTDTQYF.